This T cell receptor (beta chain) was profiled in a study of T cells in Graves' hyperthyroidism and ophthalmopathy. This clonotype has a handful of counts. The junction does not match germline at one end; this may be a read error. The source material, RNA transcripts, was used to amplify TCR beta CDR3 regions. Researchers ran a first-round RT-PCR on the TCR CDR3 using the HTBI primer set. TCRdb recomputed calls from the multiplex PCR reads with MiXCR, one row per CDR3 protein. Of about 610,000 distinct CDR3 sequences in the sample, 35% to 55% were seen once. Germline values: CDR1 LGHNA, CDR2 YNFKEQ. The CDR3 loop spans 17 amino acids.

Sequencing was done on a sample of peripheral blood or thyroid tissue (not recorded which). This receptor was obtained from a woman between 18 and 29 years old with Graves' hyperthyroidism. The rearrangement links TRBV4-2 to TRBJ2-2; D gene uncertain. The CDR3 bases are TGTGCCAGCAGCCAACAAAACCCCCCATCGAATACCGGGGAGCTGTTTTTT. Its protein product is CASSQQNPPSNTGELFF.